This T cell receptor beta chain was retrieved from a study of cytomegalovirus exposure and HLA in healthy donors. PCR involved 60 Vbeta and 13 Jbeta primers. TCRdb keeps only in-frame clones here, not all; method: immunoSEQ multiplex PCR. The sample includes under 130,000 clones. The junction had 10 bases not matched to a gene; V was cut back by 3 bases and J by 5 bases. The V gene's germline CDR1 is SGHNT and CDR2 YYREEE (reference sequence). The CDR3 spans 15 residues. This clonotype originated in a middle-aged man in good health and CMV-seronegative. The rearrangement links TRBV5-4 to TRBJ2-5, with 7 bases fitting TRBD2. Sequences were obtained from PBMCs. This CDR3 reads CASSSRRAGPETQYF. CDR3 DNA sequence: TGTGCCAGCAGCTCCCGTAGAGCGGGGCCCGAGACCCAGTACTTC.